This T cell receptor (beta chain) was recorded in a study of T cell repertoires in cytomegalovirus infection. Comments on this clonotype: The antigen is not known.

TCRdb re-derived calls from the reads in MiXCR, one entry per CDR3 protein. Here the sample spans about 330,000 distinct CDR3 sequences, around a third being singletons. Sequenced here: cultured PBMCs, sampled from culture after CMV antigen stimulation. The clonotype originates from a human donor in good health (CMV status not recorded). Some clones in this sample may be carry-over from other donors' samples.

The CDR3 loop is CASRGLAAYNEQFF. For the CDR3, the DNA is TGTGCCAGCAGGGGACTAGCGGCCTACAATGAGCAGTTCTTC. The gene calls are TRBV6-1 and TRBJ2-1; 11 positions agree with TRBD2. CDR3 length: 14 residues. Unmatched junction bases numbered 0, after V lost 6 bases and J lost 2 bases. Germline V gene sequence: CDR1 MNHNS, CDR2 SASEGT.